This note documents a single T cell receptor beta chain sequence. How the authors handled the data: Scientists estimated how many nucleated cells there were by amplifying reference gene primers. Libraries were prepared by immunoSEQ multiplex PCR; TCRdb keeps only in-frame clonotypes and omits some of them. For V, J and clone size, that table is used; D and trimming come from the DNA. This sample has about 160,000 clones, with around 87% found just once. This sample stems from a study of blood T cell repertoires in COVID-19. Whole-study context: The samples span acute and convalescent COVID-19 from the United States, Italy and Spain.

V was trimmed by 1 base and J by 3 bases, leaving 8 bases between them. The germline CDR1 and CDR2 sequences are SGHDT and YYEEEE. CDR3 length: 14 residues. Sequenced input: peripheral blood. This receptor was identified in a woman aged 70-85 years with COVID-19, enrolled during active disease. The chain combines TRBV5-6 with TRBJ1-3; D gene uncertain. The CDR3 DNA follows: TGTGCCAGCAGCTTGCAAGCAAGTGGAAACACCATATATTTT. Translation gives CASSLQASGNTIYF.